The clone carrying this T cell receptor (beta chain) came up many times. The antigen is unknown. Per the germline V gene, CDR1 is SEHNR and CDR2 is FQNEAQ (reference sequence). This CDR3 is built from 14 residues. Between the trimmed V and J ends, which lost 5 bases and 4 bases, there was a span of 13 bases. This sample is part of a study of molecular identifiers for immune sequencing clone quantification. Findings and caveats of the study: Barcode sharing among identical TCR molecules could make large clones appear smaller. Spiked Jurkat TCR RNA equal to one cell could reportedly be picked out among one million naive cells.

CD8+CD4-CCR7+CD45RA+ cells were sorted as naive CD8 T cells. Libraries of bulk TCR were made by previously described methods (with listed TCR primers). Each CDR3 protein is one row after TCRdb ran MiXCR on the PCR reads. The sample contains approximately 630,000 distinct CDR3 sequences, less than 30% of which appear only once. The source is a human donor in good health. Some libraries in this study had Jurkat cell RNA spiked in. The rearrangement joins TRBV7-9 to TRBJ2-3; D possibly corresponds to TRBD2 (7 bases). Source material: naive CD8+ T cells from blood, with Jurkat cell RNA spiked in. Subset defined: FACS-sorted CD8+CD4-CCR7+CD45RA+ naive T cells. CDR3 bases: TGTGCCAGCAGCCAAGAAGGGGGGGCAGATACGCAGTATTTT. Its translation is CASSQEGGADTQYF. Filled out from reference TRBV7-9 and TRBJ2-3, the complete variable domain reads DTGVSQNPRHKITKRGQNVTFRCDPISEHNRLYWYRQTLGQGPEFLTYFQNEAQLEKSRLLSDRFSAERPKGSFSTLEIQRTEQGDSAMYLCASSQEGGADTQYFGPGTRLTVL.